Below, 7 T cell receptor beta chains from the same sample are listed, as sequenced in a study of cytomegalovirus exposure and HLA in healthy donors. With 60 Vbeta and 13 Jbeta primers, the PCR was carried out. Some clones are missing from TCRdb's copy, which holds only in-frame ones; the method was immunoSEQ multiplex PCR. The sample holds roughly 120,000 clones, 60% to 75% seen once. Material: PBMCs. Every receptor here comes from a woman aged 45-60 years in good health and CMV-seropositive.

This clone was seen only once. The CDR3 is CASSLRTSGGWSTDTQYF. The CDR3 coding sequence is TGCGCCAGCAGCCTCCGGACTAGCGGTGGGTGGAGCACAGATACGCAGTATTTT. V usage is TRBV4-3 and J usage is TRBJ2-3; TRBD2 agrees at 10 bases. Germline CDR1 reads LGHNA; CDR2 reads YSLEER. Unmatched junction bases numbered 10, after V lost 4 bases and J lost 0 bases. The CDR3 extends over 18 amino acids.

V gene TRBV6-1 combines with J gene TRBJ2-3; possibly TRBD1 for D (6 bases). CDR3 length equals 15 residues. V was clipped by 9 bases and J by 2 bases, with 18 bases between them. Germline CDR1 MNHNS, CDR2 SASEGT. CDR3 loop: CASPDRPKDTDTQYF. The CDR3 DNA reads as TGTGCCAGTCCGGACAGACCGAAGGACACAGATACGCAGTATTTT.

The chain has TRBV2 and TRBJ2-5; 7 positions agree with TRBD2. The CDR3 sequence is 15 residues long. Germline V lookup: CDR1 SNHLY, CDR2 FYNNEI. V shed 4 bases, J shed 4 bases, and the junction held 9 bases outside the gene matches. CDR3 region: CASSVERGRAETQYF. CDR3 nucleotides: TGTGCCAGCAGTGTCGAGCGAGGGAGGGCAGAGACCCAGTACTTC.

About this clone itself: A read error may account for a junction end that differs from germline. The chain couples TRBV9 to TRBJ2-4; 11 bases align to TRBD2. Germline values: CDR1 SGDLS, CDR2 YYNGEE. The CDR3 has 11 residues. CDR3 loop: CASSDPGLAAF. In DNA, the CDR3 is TGTGCCAGCAGCGACCCGGGACTAGCGGCTTTT.

For this clone: Germline and junction disagree at one end, which may indicate a read error. The rearrangement joins TRBV5-4 to TRBJ2-1; 10 nucleotides align to TRBD2. This CDR3 region has 15 residues. CDR1 and CDR2 (germline): SGHNT, YYREEE (reference sequence). The CDR3 bases are TGTGCCAGCAGTTTGGGGGGACTAGCGTGGAATGAGCAGTTCTTC. This gives the protein CASSLGGLAWNEQFF.

V usage is TRBV21-1 and J usage is TRBJ2-5; the table gives TRBD2 as D, unverified against the DNA. TRBV21-1 is classified as a pseudogene. CDR3 length: 17 residues. CDR3 residues: CASSKTSAEPYQETQYF. The CDR3 DNA is TGTGCCAGCAGCAAAACCTCGGCGGAACCGTACCAAGAGACCCAGTACTTC.

The chain recombines TRBV11-2 with TRBJ2-3, with D uncertain. Trimming removed 0 bases from V and 2 bases from J, with 9 bases in between. The CDR3 has 15 residues. Germline CDR1 SGHAT, CDR2 FQNNGV. This CDR3 is CASSLEFSSTDTQYF. The CDR3 nucleotides are TGTGCCAGCAGCTTAGAGTTCAGTTCCACAGATACGCAGTATTTT.